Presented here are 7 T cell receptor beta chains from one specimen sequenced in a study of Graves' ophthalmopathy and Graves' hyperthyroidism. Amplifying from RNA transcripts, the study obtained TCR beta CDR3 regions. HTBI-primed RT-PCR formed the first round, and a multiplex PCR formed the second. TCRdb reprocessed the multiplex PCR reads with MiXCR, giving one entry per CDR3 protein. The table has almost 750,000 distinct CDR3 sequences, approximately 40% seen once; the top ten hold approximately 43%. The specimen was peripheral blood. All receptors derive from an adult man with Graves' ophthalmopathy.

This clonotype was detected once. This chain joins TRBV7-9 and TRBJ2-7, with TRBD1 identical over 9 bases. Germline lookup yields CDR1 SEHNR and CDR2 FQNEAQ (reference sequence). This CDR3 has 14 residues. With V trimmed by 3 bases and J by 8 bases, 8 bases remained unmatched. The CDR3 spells CASSLGTGSLKQYF. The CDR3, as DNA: TGTGCCAGCAGCTTGGGGACAGGGTCTCTCAAGCAGTACTTC.

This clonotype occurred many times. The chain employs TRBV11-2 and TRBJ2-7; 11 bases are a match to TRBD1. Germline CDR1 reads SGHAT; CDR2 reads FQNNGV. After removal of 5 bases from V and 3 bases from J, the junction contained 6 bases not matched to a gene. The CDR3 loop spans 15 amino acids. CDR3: CASSPRTGGVYEQYF. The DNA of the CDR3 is TGTGCCAGCAGCCCAAGGACAGGGGGCGTCTACGAGCAGTACTTC. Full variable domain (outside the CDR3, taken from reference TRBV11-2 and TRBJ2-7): EAGVAQSPRYKIIEKRQSVAFWCNPISGHATLYWYQQILGQGPKLLIQFQNNGVVDDSQLPKDRFSAERLKGVDSTLKIQPAKLEDSAVYLCASSPRTGGVYEQYFGPGTRLTVT.

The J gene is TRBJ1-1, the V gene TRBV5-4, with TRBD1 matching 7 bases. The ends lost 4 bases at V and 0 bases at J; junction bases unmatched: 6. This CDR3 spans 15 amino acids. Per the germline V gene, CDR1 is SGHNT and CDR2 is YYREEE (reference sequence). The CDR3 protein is CASSTRTGMNTEAFF. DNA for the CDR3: TGTGCCAGCAGCACACGGACAGGTATGAACACTGAAGCTTTCTTT.

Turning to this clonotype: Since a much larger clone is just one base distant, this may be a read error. In DNA, the CDR3 is TGTGCCAGCAGTCTATCTATAAGGTCGTCTGGAAACACCGTATATTTT. It specifies CASSLSIRSSGNTVYF. This chain links TRBV7-9 with TRBJ1-3, with D unresolved. The germline gives CDR1 SEHNR, CDR2 FQNEAQ (reference sequence). There are 16 residues in the CDR3.

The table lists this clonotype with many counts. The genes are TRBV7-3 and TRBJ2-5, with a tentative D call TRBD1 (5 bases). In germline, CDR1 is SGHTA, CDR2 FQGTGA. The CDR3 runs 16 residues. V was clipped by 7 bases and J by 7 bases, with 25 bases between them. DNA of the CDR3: TGTGCCAGCACCGCAGGGTGGACGCCCTATGAATGGACCCAGTACTTC. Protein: CASTAGWTPYEWTQYF.

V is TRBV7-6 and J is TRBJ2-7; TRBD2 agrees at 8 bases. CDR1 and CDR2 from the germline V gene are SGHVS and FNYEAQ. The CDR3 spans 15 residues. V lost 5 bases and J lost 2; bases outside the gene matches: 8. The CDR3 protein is CASSQEGSGAYEQYF. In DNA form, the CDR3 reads TGTGCCAGCAGCCAAGAGGGTAGCGGGGCCTACGAGCAGTACTTC.

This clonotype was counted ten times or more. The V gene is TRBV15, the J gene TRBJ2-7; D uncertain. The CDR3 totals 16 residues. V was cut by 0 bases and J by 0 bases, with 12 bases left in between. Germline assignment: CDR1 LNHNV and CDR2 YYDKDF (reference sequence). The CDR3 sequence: CATSRDLRAGSYEQYF. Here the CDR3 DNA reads TGTGCCACCAGCAGAGATCTGCGCGCAGGCTCCTACGAGCAGTACTTC.